The clone carrying this TCR beta chain was observed a handful of times. RNA transcripts yielded amplified TCR beta CDR3 regions. First-round RT-PCR employed HTBI primers, with a second-round multiplex PCR after it. MiXCR, run by TCRdb on the multiplex PCR reads, gives a single entry per CDR3 protein. The table has about 590,000 distinct CDR3 sequences, just under 40% seen once. This specimen belongs to a study of Graves' ophthalmopathy and Graves' hyperthyroidism. Germline V CDR1 and CDR2: SNHLY, FYNNEI. J was trimmed by 7 bases and V by 5 bases; bases with no gene match: 10. The CDR3 covers 16 residues.

The specimen was peripheral blood or thyroid tissue (not recorded which). The chain links TRBV2 to TRBJ2-2; 10 bases are a match to TRBD2. This TCR was recovered from an adult man with Graves' hyperthyroidism. CDR3 nucleotides: TGTGCCAGCAGTAGTTCTAGCGGGAGCCCTGGCGGGGAGCTGTTTTTT. This sequence encodes CASSSSSGSPGGELFF.